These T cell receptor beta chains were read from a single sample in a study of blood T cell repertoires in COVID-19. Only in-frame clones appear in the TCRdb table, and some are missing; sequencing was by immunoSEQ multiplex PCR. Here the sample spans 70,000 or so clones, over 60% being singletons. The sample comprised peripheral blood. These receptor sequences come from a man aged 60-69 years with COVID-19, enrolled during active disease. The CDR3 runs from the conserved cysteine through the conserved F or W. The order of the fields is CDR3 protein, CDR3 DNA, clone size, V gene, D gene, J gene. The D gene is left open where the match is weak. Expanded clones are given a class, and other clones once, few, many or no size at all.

CDR3: CASSMGTGVGTQYF; DNA: TGTGCCAGTAGTATGGGGACAGGGGTGGGTACGCAGTATTTT; size: .; V: TRBV19; D: TRBD1; J: TRBJ2-3
CDR3: CASSGLLAGILRNEQFF; DNA: TGCGCCAGCAGCGGCCTCCTAGCGGGGATCCTACGCAATGAGCAGTTCTTC; size: .; V: TRBV5-1; D: TRBD2; J: TRBJ2-1
CDR3: CASSRGHQTEAFF; DNA: TGTGCCAGCAGCCGGGGGCATCAAACTGAAGCTTTCTTT; size: .; V: TRBV4-2; D: .; J: TRBJ1-1
CDR3: CASSRDGTGGGDTQYF; DNA: TGCGCCAGCAGTAGAGACGGGACAGGGGGAGGAGATACGCAGTATTTT; size: .; V: TRBV5-1; D: TRBD1; J: TRBJ2-3
CDR3: CASSSGGTGIGETQYF; DNA: TGCGCCAGCAGCTCGGGCGGGACAGGTATAGGGGAGACCCAGTACTTC; size: .; V: TRBV5-1; D: TRBD1; J: TRBJ2-5
CDR3: CASSLAFSGEETQYF; DNA: TGTGCCAGCAGCTTGGCCTTTTCAGGGGAAGAGACCCAGTACTTC; size: .; V: TRBV5-6; D: .; J: TRBJ2-5
CDR3: CASRGELRTDTQYF; DNA: TGTGCCAGCAGAGGGGAACTACGCACAGATACGCAGTATTTT; size: .; V: TRBV28; D: .; J: TRBJ2-3
CDR3: CASTFMNTEAFF; DNA: TGTGCCAGCACCTTTATGAACACTGAAGCTTTCTTT; size: .; V: TRBV6-5; D: .; J: TRBJ1-1
CDR3: CATNRDSTHYNEQFF; DNA: TGTGCCACCAACCGGGACTCAACACACTACAATGAGCAGTTCTTC; size: .; V: TRBV6-5; D: .; J: TRBJ2-1
CDR3: CASSIGQVSYNEQFF; DNA: TGTGCCAGCAGCATCGGACAGGTCTCCTACAATGAGCAGTTCTTC; size: few; V: TRBV3-1/TRBV3-2; D: TRBD1; J: TRBJ2-1
CDR3: CASSGQVNTEAFF; DNA: TGTGCCAGCAGCGGACAAGTGAACACTGAAGCTTTCTTT; size: .; V: TRBV9; D: .; J: TRBJ1-1
CDR3: CASSFVQGSNTGELFF; DNA: TGTGCCAGCAGCTTTGTGCAGGGATCAAACACCGGGGAGCTGTTTTTT; size: .; V: TRBV7-9; D: .; J: TRBJ2-2
CDR3: CASSPNTGGLNTEAFF; DNA: TGTGCCAGCTCACCCAACACAGGGGGCTTGAACACTGAAGCTTTCTTT; size: few; V: TRBV18; D: TRBD1; J: TRBJ1-1
CDR3: CASSLGLSDQPQHF; DNA: TGTGCCAGCAGCTTGGGACTGTCCGATCAGCCCCAGCATTTT; size: .; V: TRBV5-6; D: .; J: TRBJ1-5
CDR3: CASSPRLAGSNTQYF; DNA: TGTGCCAGCAGCCCTCGACTAGCCGGATCGAATACGCAGTATTTT; size: few; V: TRBV11-3; D: TRBD2; J: TRBJ2-3
CDR3: CATSDLRAGGYEQFF; DNA: TGTGCCACCAGTGATTTGCGGGCAGGGGGGTATGAGCAGTTCTTC; size: .; V: TRBV24-1; D: .; J: TRBJ2-1
CDR3: CASSTTGGSTDTQYF; DNA: TGTGCCAGCAGCACCACAGGGGGGAGCACAGATACGCAGTATTTT; size: .; V: TRBV5-6; D: TRBD1; J: TRBJ2-3
CDR3: CASSYYRGSEKLFF; DNA: TGTGCCAGCAGTTACTACAGGGGGAGTGAAAAACTGTTTTTT; size: .; V: TRBV6-6; D: TRBD1; J: TRBJ1-4
CDR3: CSVEFGAVENSPLHF; DNA: TGCAGCGTTGAATTTGGGGCAGTTGAGAATTCACCCCTCCACTTT; size: .; V: TRBV29-1; D: .; J: TRBJ1-6
CDR3: CASSLDSSGRAGDTQYF; DNA: TGTGCCAGCAGCTTAGATTCTAGCGGGAGGGCCGGAGATACGCAGTATTTT; size: .; V: TRBV7-6; D: TRBD2; J: TRBJ2-3
CDR3: CASSVSGRVYEQFF; DNA: TGCGCCAGCAGTGTTAGCGGGAGAGTATATGAGCAGTTCTTC; size: .; V: TRBV10-2; D: TRBD2; J: TRBJ2-1
CDR3: CASSPGRNGNEQFF; DNA: TGTGCCAGCTCACCAGGAAGGAACGGGAATGAGCAGTTCTTC; size: .; V: TRBV18; D: .; J: TRBJ2-1
CDR3: CASSPGQIMGSPLHF; DNA: TGTGCCAGCAGCCCGGGACAGATAATGGGTTCACCCCTCCACTTT; size: .; V: TRBV6-5; D: TRBD1; J: TRBJ1-6
CDR3: CASSPEQGNTEAFF; DNA: TGTGCCAGCTCACCAGAACAGGGAAACACTGAAGCTTTCTTT; size: .; V: TRBV18; D: .; J: TRBJ1-1
CDR3: CASSGTSGGTGELFF; DNA: TGTGCCAGCAGTGGGACTAGCGGGGGAACTGGGGAGCTGTTTTTT; size: once; V: TRBV2; D: TRBD2; J: TRBJ2-2
CDR3: CASATDRREAFF; DNA: TGTGCCAGCGCGACAGACAGGAGGGAAGCTTTCTTT; size: .; V: TRBV25-1; D: .; J: TRBJ1-1
CDR3: CASSEELAGTDTQYF; DNA: TGTGCCAGCAGTGAAGAGCTAGCGGGAACAGATACGCAGTATTTT; size: .; V: TRBV6-1; D: TRBD2; J: TRBJ2-3
CDR3: CASSGEGRTDTQYF; DNA: TGTGCCAGCAGTGGAGAGGGGAGGACAGATACGCAGTATTTT; size: .; V: TRBV2; D: .; J: TRBJ2-3
CDR3: CASSPTGIAELFF; DNA: TGTGCCAGCAGCCCCACAGGGATCGCGGAGCTGTTTTTT; size: .; V: TRBV7-6; D: .; J: TRBJ2-2
CDR3: CASSSYVGDRGLTNSPLHF; DNA: TGTGCCAGCTCATCTTATGTTGGGGACAGGGGGCTAACGAATTCACCCCTCCACTTT; size: .; V: TRBV18; D: TRBD1; J: TRBJ1-6
CDR3: CASSPRDFSTGELFF; DNA: TGTGCCAGCAGTCCCCGGGACTTTTCCACCGGGGAGCTGTTTTTT; size: .; V: TRBV6-5; D: .; J: TRBJ2-2
CDR3: CASSVPRGGAWTGELFF; DNA: TGTGCCAGTAGTGTCCCCCGGGGGGGCGCATGGACCGGGGAGCTGTTTTTT; size: .; V: TRBV19; D: TRBD2; J: TRBJ2-2
CDR3: CASSLLFGGGSSPLHF; DNA: TGTGCCAGCAGCTTGTTGTTCGGGGGGGGGAGTTCACCCCTCCACTTT; size: .; V: TRBV5-4; D: .; J: TRBJ1-6
CDR3: CASSGWLATTDTQYF; DNA: TGTGCCAGCAGTGGGTGGCTAGCAACCACAGATACGCAGTATTTT; size: .; V: TRBV2; D: .; J: TRBJ2-3
CDR3: CASSEQGGEAFF; DNA: TGTGCCAGCAGTGAACAGGGCGGTGAAGCTTTCTTT; size: .; V: TRBV2; D: .; J: TRBJ1-1
CDR3: CATSDPGTGFGEQYF; DNA: TGTGCCACCAGTGACCCAGGGACAGGCTTTGGAGAGCAGTACTTC; size: .; V: TRBV24-1; D: TRBD1; J: TRBJ2-7
CDR3: CASRGTPNTEAFF; DNA: TGTGCCAGCAGAGGGACACCTAACACTGAAGCTTTCTTT; size: .; V: TRBV12-3/TRBV12-4; D: .; J: TRBJ1-1
CDR3: CATGDRGNEQYF; DNA: TGTGCCACCGGGGACAGGGGTAACGAGCAGTACTTC; size: .; V: TRBV24-1; D: TRBD1; J: TRBJ2-7
CDR3: CASSRGTGTYGYTF; DNA: TGCGCCAGCAGCAGGGGGACAGGTACCTATGGCTACACCTTC; size: .; V: TRBV5-1; D: TRBD1; J: TRBJ1-2
CDR3: CASSLNTGDQPQHF; DNA: TGCGCCAGCAGCTTGAACACAGGTGATCAGCCCCAGCATTTT; size: .; V: TRBV5-1; D: .; J: TRBJ1-5
CDR3: CASSLGQSYEQYF; DNA: TGTGCCAGCAGCTTAGGACAGAGCTACGAGCAGTACTTC; size: .; V: TRBV11-2; D: .; J: TRBJ2-7
CDR3: CASSVGVQGAYTEAFF; DNA: TGTGCCAGCAGCGTAGGTGTCCAGGGGGCGTACACTGAAGCTTTCTTT; size: .; V: TRBV9; D: TRBD1; J: TRBJ1-1
CDR3: CASSIDTVIAGIYTGELFF; DNA: TGTGCCAGCAGCATAGATACGGTAATAGCGGGAATTTACACCGGGGAGCTGTTTTTT; size: few; V: TRBV3-1/TRBV3-2; D: TRBD2; J: TRBJ2-2
CDR3: CASSLFGFSNQPQHF; DNA: TGCGCCAGCAGCTTGTTCGGTTTTAGCAATCAGCCCCAGCATTTT; size: .; V: TRBV5-1; D: .; J: TRBJ1-5
CDR3: CASSPRVNTEAFF; DNA: TGTGCCAGCAGTCCCAGGGTGAACACTGAAGCTTTCTTT; size: .; V: TRBV6-4; D: .; J: TRBJ1-1
CDR3: CACSRGLYEQYF; DNA: TGTGCCTGCAGCAGGGGTCTATACGAGCAGTACTTC; size: .; V: TRBV30; D: .; J: TRBJ2-7
CDR3: CASSDYTGLVTEAFF; DNA: TGTGCCAGCAGTGATTATACAGGGCTCGTGACTGAAGCTTTCTTT; size: .; V: TRBV6-1; D: .; J: TRBJ1-1
CDR3: CASSQGLPEPGEQFF; DNA: TGTGCCAGCAGCCAGGGGCTCCCCGAGCCGGGTGAGCAGTTCTTC; size: .; V: TRBV4-2; D: .; J: TRBJ2-1
CDR3: CASSLDWPNEQFF; DNA: TGTGCCAGCAGCCTCGACTGGCCCAATGAGCAGTTCTTC; size: .; V: TRBV4-2; D: .; J: TRBJ2-1
CDR3: CASKEGLAGADTQYF; DNA: TGTGCCAGTAAAGAGGGACTAGCGGGAGCAGATACGCAGTATTTT; size: .; V: TRBV19; D: TRBD2; J: TRBJ2-3
CDR3: CASSFNGQGGADTQYF; DNA: TGTGCCAGCAGCTTTAATGGACAGGGCGGCGCAGATACGCAGTATTTT; size: few; V: TRBV7-3; D: TRBD1; J: TRBJ2-3
CDR3: CAWRAQGRAPQHF; DNA: TGTGCCTGGAGAGCACAGGGAAGGGCGCCCCAGCATTTT; size: .; V: TRBV30; D: .; J: TRBJ1-5
CDR3: CASSRDRASYNSPLHF; DNA: TGTGCCAGCAGTCGGGACAGGGCATCCTATAATTCACCCCTCCACTTT; size: .; V: TRBV27; D: TRBD1; J: TRBJ1-6
CDR3: CASRTGNTGELFF; DNA: TGCGCCAGCAGAACCGGGAACACCGGGGAGCTGTTTTTT; size: .; V: TRBV10-1; D: .; J: TRBJ2-2